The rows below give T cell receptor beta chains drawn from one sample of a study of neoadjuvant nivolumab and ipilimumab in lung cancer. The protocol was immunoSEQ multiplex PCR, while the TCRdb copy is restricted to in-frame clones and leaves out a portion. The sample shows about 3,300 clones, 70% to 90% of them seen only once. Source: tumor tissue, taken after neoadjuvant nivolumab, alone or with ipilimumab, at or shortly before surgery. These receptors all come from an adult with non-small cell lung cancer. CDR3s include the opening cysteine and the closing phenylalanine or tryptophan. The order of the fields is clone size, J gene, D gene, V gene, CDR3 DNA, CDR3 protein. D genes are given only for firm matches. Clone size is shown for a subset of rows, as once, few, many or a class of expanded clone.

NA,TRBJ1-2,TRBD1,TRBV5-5,TGTGCCAGCAGCTTGGCTTTCACAGGGGATGGCTACACCTTC,CASSLAFTGDGYTF
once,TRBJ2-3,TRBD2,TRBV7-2,TGTGCCAGCAGCTTACGGACCGGGACTAGCGGGGGGCTTACAGATACGCAGTATTTT,CASSLRTGTSGGLTDTQYF
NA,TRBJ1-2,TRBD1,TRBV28,TGTGCCAGCATCAAAGGGACAGGGAACTATGGCTACACCTTC,CASIKGTGNYGYTF
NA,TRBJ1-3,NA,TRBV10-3,TGTGCCATCAGTGAGTCAGAGAACACCATATATTTT,CAISESENTIYF
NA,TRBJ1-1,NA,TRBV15,TGTGCCACCAGCAGAGGAGGACAGCAGAACACTGAAGCTTTCTTT,CATSRGGQQNTEAFF
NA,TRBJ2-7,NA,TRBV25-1,TGTGCCAGCAGTGAATCGGGCAGGGCCGAGCAGTACTTC,CASSESGRAEQYF
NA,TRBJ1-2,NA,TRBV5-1,TGCGCCAGCAGCTTCAGTGGGGGAAGGAATGGCTACACCTTC,CASSFSGGRNGYTF
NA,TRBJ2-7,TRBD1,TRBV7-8,TGTGCCAGCAGCTTAGCCGGACAGGGTACTACCTACGAGCAGTACTTC,CASSLAGQGTTYEQYF
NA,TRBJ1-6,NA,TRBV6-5,TGTGCCAGCAGGAGGACAGCTTATAATTCACCCCTCCACTTT,CASRRTAYNSPLHF
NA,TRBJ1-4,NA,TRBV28,TGTGCCAGCAGTTTAGGCGACGGGGGATTGGGGACGCATAATGAAAAACTGTTTTTT,CASSLGDGGLGTHNEKLFF
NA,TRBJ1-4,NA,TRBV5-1,TGCGCCAGCAGCTTGGCCTTACAAGATGAAAAACTGTTTTTT,CASSLALQDEKLFF
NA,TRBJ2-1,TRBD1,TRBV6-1,TGTGCCAGCAGTGAATGGGACAGCTACAATGAGCAGTTCTTC,CASSEWDSYNEQFF
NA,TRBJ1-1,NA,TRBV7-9,TGTGCCAGCAAGGGACTTCCGAACACTGAAGCTTTCTTT,CASKGLPNTEAFF
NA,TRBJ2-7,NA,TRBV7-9,TGTGCCAGCAGCTTAGGGGCCTCCTACGAGCAGTACTTC,CASSLGASYEQYF
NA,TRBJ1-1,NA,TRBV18,TGTGCCAGCTCACCACCGTGGGCTGGCACTGAAGCTTTCTTT,CASSPPWAGTEAFF
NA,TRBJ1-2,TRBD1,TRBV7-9,TGTGCCAGCAGCTTACCGGGACAGCCTAACTATGGCTACACCTTC,CASSLPGQPNYGYTF
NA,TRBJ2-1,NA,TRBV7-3,TGTGCCAGCAGCTTAGCCAGAAATGAGCAGTTCTTC,CASSLARNEQFF
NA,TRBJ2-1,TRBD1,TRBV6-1,TGTGCCAGCAGTGAACCGGCACAGGGGAAGGAGTTCTTC,CASSEPAQGKEFF
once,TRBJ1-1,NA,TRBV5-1,TGCGCCAGCAGCTTGGTGTCAGGTGGGGCCACTGAAGCTTTCTTT,CASSLVSGGATEAFF
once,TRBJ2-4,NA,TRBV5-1,TGCGCCAGCAGCTTAGCACAGGGGGGGCACATTCAGTACTTC,CASSLAQGGHIQYF
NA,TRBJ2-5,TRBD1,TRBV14,TGTGCCAGCAGCCAAGATCTCTCGGCAGGGGGTATCGAGACCCAGTACTTC,CASSQDLSAGGIETQYF
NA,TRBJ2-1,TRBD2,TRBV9,TGTGCCAGCAGCGTAGAGGGTGCGGGGGGGCTAGATGAGCAGTTCTTC,CASSVEGAGGLDEQFF
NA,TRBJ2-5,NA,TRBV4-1,TGCGCCAGCAGCCGGGCATGGGGACAACAAGAGACCCAGTACTTC,CASSRAWGQQETQYF
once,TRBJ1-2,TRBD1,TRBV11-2,TGTGCCAGCAGCTTAGCCGGACAGGGGTCGGACTATGGCTACACCTTC,CASSLAGQGSDYGYTF
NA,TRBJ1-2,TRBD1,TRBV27,TGTGCCAGCAGCTTACCGGGACAGGGGGTAAATGGCTACACCTTC,CASSLPGQGVNGYTF
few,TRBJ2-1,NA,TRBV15,TGTGCCACCAGCGCAGACTTCAGAGTATGGCAGTTCTTC,CATSADFRVWQFF
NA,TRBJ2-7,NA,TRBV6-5,TGTGCCAGCAGCCCTGCAGGAACCTACGAGCAGTACTTC,CASSPAGTYEQYF
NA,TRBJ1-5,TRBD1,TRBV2,TGTGCCAGCAGTTGGGCCGACAGGGCCCTCGATCAGCCCCAGCATTTT,CASSWADRALDQPQHF
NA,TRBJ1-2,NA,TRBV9,TGTGCCAGCAGCGTAGGTGAAGGGGCCAACTATGGCTACACCTTC,CASSVGEGANYGYTF
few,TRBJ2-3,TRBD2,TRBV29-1,TGCAGCGTTGAAGATGGGACTATGAGCACAGATACGCAGTATTTT,CSVEDGTMSTDTQYF
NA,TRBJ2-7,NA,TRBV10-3,TGTGCCATCAGTGCCCGGCAAGGAACCTACGAGCAGTACTTC,CAISARQGTYEQYF
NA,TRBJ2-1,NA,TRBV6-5,TGTGCCCCCCCCAGAGGCCCCAACCCCAATGAGCAGTTCTTC,CAPPRGPNPNEQFF
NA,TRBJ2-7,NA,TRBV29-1,TGCAGCGTGCTCCGGGACTTCAACTCCTACGAGCAGTACTTC,CSVLRDFNSYEQYF
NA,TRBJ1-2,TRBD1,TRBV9,TGTGCCAGCAGGTCCACAGGGGGCGACTCTCTAAATGGCTACACCTTC,CASRSTGGDSLNGYTF
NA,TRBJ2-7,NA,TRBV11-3,TGTGCCAGCAGCTTTTCAGGGGTCAGCTCCTACGAGCAGTACTTC,CASSFSGVSSYEQYF
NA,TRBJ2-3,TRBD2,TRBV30,TGTGCCTGGATGCCGTCTAGCGGGGGAGGCGATACGCAGTATTTT,CAWMPSSGGGDTQYF
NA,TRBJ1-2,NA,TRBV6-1,TGTGCCAGCAGGAATTCAGGGGTTCTTGGCTACACCTTC,CASRNSGVLGYTF
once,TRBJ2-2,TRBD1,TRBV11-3,TGTGCCAGCAGCCCCCGGGACAGGAACACCGGGGAGCTGTTTTTT,CASSPRDRNTGELFF
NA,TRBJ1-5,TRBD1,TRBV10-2,TGCGCCAGCAAACAGGGGGCTGTAGGCAATCAGCCCCAGCATTTT,CASKQGAVGNQPQHF
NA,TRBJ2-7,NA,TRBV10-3,TGTGCCACCGGCGAGTACGAGCAGTACTTC,CATGEYEQYF
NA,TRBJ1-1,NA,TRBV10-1,TGCGCCAGCAGTGAAGGCATTTCGAACACTGAAGCTTTCTTT,CASSEGISNTEAFF
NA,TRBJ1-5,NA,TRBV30,TGTGCCTGGAGTGTACAGGGCAATCAGCCCCAGCATTTT,CAWSVQGNQPQHF
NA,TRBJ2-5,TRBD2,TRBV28,TGTGCCAGCACTATCCAACTAGCGGGGGGTCAAGAGACCCAGTACTTC,CASTIQLAGGQETQYF
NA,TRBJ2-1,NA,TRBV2,TGTGCCAGCCACAGGGTCCTCTACAATGAGCAGTTCTTC,CASHRVLYNEQFF
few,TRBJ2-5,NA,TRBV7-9,TGTGCCAGCAGCTTAGCGGGGCGCGAAGAGACCCAGTACTTC,CASSLAGREETQYF
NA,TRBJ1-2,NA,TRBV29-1,TGCAGCGTTTTCTCGGTAACGGTGGTTGGCTACACCTTC,CSVFSVTVVGYTF
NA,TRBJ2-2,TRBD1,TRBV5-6,TGTGCCAGCAGCTGGGGACAGGTTAAGACCGGGGAGCTGTTTTTT,CASSWGQVKTGELFF
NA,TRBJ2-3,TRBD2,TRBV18,TGTGCCAGCTCACCAGTAGCGGGGGGGAGCACAGATACGCAGTATTTT,CASSPVAGGSTDTQYF
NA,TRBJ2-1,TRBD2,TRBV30,TGTGCCTGGACTAGCGGGGGGGCTAATGAGCAGTTCTTC,CAWTSGGANEQFF
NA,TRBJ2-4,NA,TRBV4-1,TGCGCCAGCAGCCAAGACAGGGACATTCAGTACTTC,CASSQDRDIQYF
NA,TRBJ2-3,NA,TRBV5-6,TGTGCCAGCAGCACACCTCATAGGGATACGCAGTATTTT,CASSTPHRDTQYF
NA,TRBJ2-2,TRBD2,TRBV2,TGTGCCAGCAGGGAGACTAGCGGGAGCACCGGGGAGCTGTTTTTT,CASRETSGSTGELFF
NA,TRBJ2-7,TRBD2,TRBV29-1,TGCAGCGTTGAACTAGCGGGGGGGCCGGTCTACGAGCAGTACTTC,CSVELAGGPVYEQYF